The T cell receptor beta chain under discussion was sequenced for a study of T cells after yellow fever vaccination. Overall study results and limits: Once the booster was given, most primary-vaccination clones reappeared, at around 96% for CD4 and roughly 91% for CD8. Contaminants from the bulk population, in the form of abundant clonotypes, could be found in FACS-sorted repertoires. The secondary response showed a weaker magnitude and a faster peak, day 5 versus 15.

This CDR3 is 16 amino acids long. CDR1 and CDR2 from the germline V gene are SGHTA and FQGNSA. Losses at the gene ends were 3 bases for V and 8 bases for J; bases not matched to a gene: 10. As to this clonotype: Its antigen is as yet unknown.

MiXCR was run by TCRdb on the 5' RACE reads, yielding one entry per CDR3 protein. This table has 450,000 to 550,000 distinct CDR3 sequences, 15% to 20% appearing once. The sequencing here drew on PBMCs, taken 15 days after the yellow fever booster vaccination. V is TRBV7-2 and J is TRBJ1-4; 9 nucleotides line up with TRBD1. This clonotype was sampled from a man aged 25-40 years who received the YFV17D yellow fever vaccine. The CDR3 region has the DNA TGTGCCAGCAGCTTGGCAGGACAGGGGATAAAGGAAAAACTGTTTTTT. It specifies CASSLAGQGIKEKLFF.